This TCR beta chain comes out of a study of shared clonotypes between healthy human individuals. Measured with immunoSEQ multiplex PCR; TCRdb has only the in-frame clones, and not every one. Counted here are millions of clones, 85% to 95% occurring once; the ten biggest clones make up approximately 0.4%. The CDR3 has 15 residues. In germline, CDR1 is SGHRS, CDR2 YFSETQ. V was clipped by 0 bases and J by 6 bases, with 13 bases between them. Sample: naive CD4+ T cells from PBMCs. Subset in this sample: CD45RA+ positively selected. The chain links TRBV5-1 to TRBJ2-1; D remains unclear. This receptor was identified in a young man in good health. Some clones in this sample may be carry-over from other donors' samples. The CDR3 region is CASSLEAWTPNEQFF. CDR3 coding DNA: TGCGCCAGCAGCTTGGAGGCTTGGACCCCCAATGAGCAGTTCTTC.